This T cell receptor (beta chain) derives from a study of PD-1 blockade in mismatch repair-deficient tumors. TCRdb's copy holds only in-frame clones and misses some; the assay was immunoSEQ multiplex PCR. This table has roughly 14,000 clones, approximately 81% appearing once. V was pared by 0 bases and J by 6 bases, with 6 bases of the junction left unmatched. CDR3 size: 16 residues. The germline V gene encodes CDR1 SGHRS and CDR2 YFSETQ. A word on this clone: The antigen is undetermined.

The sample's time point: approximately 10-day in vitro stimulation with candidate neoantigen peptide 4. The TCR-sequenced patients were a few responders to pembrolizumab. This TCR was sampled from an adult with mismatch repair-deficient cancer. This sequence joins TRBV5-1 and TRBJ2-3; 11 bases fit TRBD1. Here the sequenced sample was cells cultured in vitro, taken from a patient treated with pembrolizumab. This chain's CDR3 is CASSLGGQGASDTQYF. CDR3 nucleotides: TGCGCCAGCAGCTTGGGAGGACAGGGGGCAAGTGATACGCAGTATTTT.